Below are 27 T cell receptor beta chains sequenced from a single sample in a study of metastatic and nonmetastatic thyroid tumors (dated by TCRdb to the early 2020s). The library was made by PCR. Data came from an Illumina HiSeq 4000. In-frame beta chains were kept once TCRdb had trimmed the public reads at Q25 with fastp and called clones with MiXCR. This sample gives around 65,000 clones in total; approximately 15% of them show up just once. Together, the top ten hold around 7% of the sample. No treatment had been received by any patient before thyroid surgery. The sample taken for sequencing was blood. Source of these receptors: a male donor with papillary thyroid cancer or a benign thyroid nodule (not recorded which). Some clones in this sample may be carry-over from other donors' samples.

This clone came up many times. The chain carries TRBV6-2 or TRBV6-3 and TRBJ1-1, with 7 nucleotides matching TRBD1. Germline CDR1 reads MNHEY; CDR2 reads SVGEGT. The CDR3 is 13 residues long. The V segment lost 6 bases and the J segment 5 bases; nucleotides outside the gene matches: 6. The CDR3 DNA reads TGTGCCAGCAGAGCAGGCAGGGGGACTGAAGCTTTCTTT. Translating gives CASRAGRGTEAFF.

This clone was found many times. V gene TRBV27 combines with J gene TRBJ2-3, with 11 bases that match TRBD2. Germline V lookup: CDR1 MNHEY, CDR2 SMNVEV (reference sequence). V shed 6 bases, J shed 4 bases, and the junction held 12 bases outside the gene matches. The CDR3 runs 17 residues. CDR3 DNA sequence: TGTGCCAGCAGCTCGCAACTAGCGGGAGATCCCCCAGATACGCAGTATTTT. It translates to CASSSQLAGDPPDTQYF.

This clone was detected ten times or more. The CDR3 is CASSIGDRRKIEPQHF. The CDR3 DNA reads as TGTGCCAGCAGTATAGGGGACAGGAGGAAGATCGAGCCCCAGCATTTT. The chain carries TRBV2 and TRBJ1-5; 8 bases are shared with TRBD1. The V and J ends lost 5 bases and 8 bases, in that order; junction bases with no gene match: 14. Per germline, CDR1 SNHLY and CDR2 FYNNEI. This CDR3 has 16 amino acids.

This clone was seen at least ten times. The chain employs TRBV10-2 and TRBJ2-7; 8 bases line up with TRBD2. CDR3 length equals 11 residues. Unmatched junction bases numbered 3, after V lost 2 bases and J lost 12 bases. CDR1 is WSHSY and CDR2 is SAAADI in the germline V gene. The CDR3 DNA is TGCGCCAGCAGTGAGATCGGGAGGGGGTACTTC. Protein sequence: CASSEIGRGYF.

This clone showed up many times. This chain connects TRBV7-8 to TRBJ1-4; TRBD1 matches 10 bases. This CDR3 has 19 amino acids. With 2 bases clipped from V and 5 bases from J, the junction kept 14 bases outside the gene matches. CDR1 is SGHVS, CDR2 FQNEAQ, per germline. CDR3 in DNA: TGTGCCAGCAGCTTATTTGGGACAGGGGAAGCGGGCTTAAATGAAAAACTGTTTTTT. Protein sequence: CASSLFGTGEAGLNEKLFF.

This clone was seen repeatedly, ten times or more. This sequence joins TRBV12-3 or TRBV12-4 and TRBJ2-4, with D perhaps matching TRBD1 (6 bases). Trimming shortened V by 3 bases and J by 2 bases, and 14 bases separated the two germline ends. CDR3 length equals 16 residues. CDR3 sequence: CASSFPGATTKNIQYF. Written as DNA, the CDR3 is TGTGCCAGCAGTTTCCCAGGGGCCACAACCAAAAACATTCAGTACTTC.

This chain joins TRBV30 and TRBJ2-7; D is unresolved. The V gene's germline CDR1 is GTSNPN and CDR2 SVGIG (reference sequence). The CDR3 totals 12 residues. V lost 1 base and J lost 4, with 8 bases in between. In DNA form, the CDR3 reads TGTGCCTGGAGTGCCTCACTTTACGAGCAGTACTTC. Translating gives CAWSASLYEQYF.

Note on this clone: A much more abundant neighbour one base away suggests this may be a read error. The chain recombines TRBV2 with TRBJ2-5; TRBD2 aligns across 7 bases. CDR1 SNHLY and CDR2 FYNNEI come from the germline V gene. Trimming removed 7 bases from V and 4 bases from J; junction bases left unmatched: 9. The CDR3 totals 14 residues. The CDR3 sequence is CASITGTTGETQYF. The DNA for the CDR3 is TGTGCCAGCATTACCGGGACTACTGGAGAGACCCAGTACTTC.

This clone has more than one count but fewer than ten. The V and J genes are TRBV28 and TRBJ2-7; no definite D call. The CDR3 runs 11 residues. V lost 10 bases and J 6 bases, leaving 13 bases between the germline ends. Germline loops: CDR1 MDHEN, CDR2 SYDVKM. In DNA, the CDR3 is TGTGCCATCAGGCGAGGAGTCGAGCAGTACTTC. Protein sequence: CAIRRGVEQYF.

V usage is TRBV28 and J usage is TRBJ1-2; D is possibly TRBD1 (5 bases). Germline loops: CDR1 MDHEN, CDR2 SYDVKM. The V end lost 5 bases, the J end lost 2 bases, and 18 bases lay between the germline ends. This CDR3 comprises 16 residues. CDR3 residues: CASSPNRGSPNYGYTF. The CDR3 DNA reads TGTGCCAGCAGTCCGAACCGGGGCAGCCCAAACTATGGCTACACCTTC.

This clone was seen ten or more times. This sequence joins TRBV5-1 and TRBJ2-1, with D possibly matching TRBD2 (5 bases). This CDR3 has 12 residues. The germline gives CDR1 SGHRS, CDR2 YFSETQ. Trimming stripped 3 bases from V and 9 bases from J, with 10 bases between. The CDR3 is CASSYWAGEQFF. Here the CDR3 DNA reads TGCGCCAGCAGCTATTGGGCGGGTGAGCAGTTCTTC.

This clone was observed a few times. This sequence joins TRBV27 and TRBJ2-2, with D perhaps matching TRBD2 (5 bases). V was shortened by 2 bases and J by 5 bases, with 12 bases between the two germline ends. Germline CDR1 is MNHEY and CDR2 is SMNVEV (reference sequence). The CDR3 totals 15 residues. The CDR3, as DNA: TGTGCCAGCAGTTTACTAGACGGGAAAACCGGGGAGCTGTTTTTT. Translated, it gives CASSLLDGKTGELFF.

In its sample, this clone was seen many times. This chain links TRBV5-4 with TRBJ2-7; the D gene could be TRBD1 or TRBD2 (5 bases each). Germline-derived CDR1 and CDR2 are SGHNT and YYREEE (reference sequence). V lost 0 bases and J lost 0, with 10 bases in between. The CDR3 consists of 15 residues. In DNA form, the CDR3 reads TGTGCCAGCAGCTTGGGGGCAGGGAGCTCCTACGAGCAGTACTTC. This codes for CASSLGAGSSYEQYF.

There are many counts of this clone. The rearrangement uses TRBV29-1 and TRBJ1-4; D ambiguous. CDR1 and CDR2 (germline): SQVTM, ANQGSEA. The CDR3 is made up of 11 amino acids. Trimming stripped 3 bases from V and 13 bases from J, with 12 bases between. The CDR3 DNA follows: TGCAGCGTTGACGGGGAGGGAGGACTGTTTTTT. Its protein product is CSVDGEGGLFF.

This clone came up a few times. The chain couples TRBV6-2 or TRBV6-3 to TRBJ2-2, with D possibly being TRBD1 (6 bases). With 11 bases removed from V and 4 bases from J, the gap between germline ends came to 26 bases. This CDR3 has 17 residues. Germline V gives CDR1 MNHEY, CDR2 SVGEGT. The CDR3 DNA reads TGTGCCGGCTCGCGCCCTGGACAGCTCACGCCCACCGGGGAGCTGTTTTTT. Its translation: CAGSRPGQLTPTGELFF.

This clone showed up many times. The genes are TRBV6-5 and TRBJ2-1; D is uncertain. The germline V gene has CDR1 MNHEY and CDR2 SVGAGI. With 7 bases removed from V and 0 bases from J, the gap between germline ends came to 25 bases. The CDR3 extends over 19 amino acids. The CDR3 loop reads CASKVRSRRSGSSYNEQFF. The CDR3, as DNA: TGTGCCAGCAAAGTCAGGAGCAGAAGGAGTGGAAGCTCCTACAATGAGCAGTTCTTC.

On this clone itself: A much larger clone sits a single nucleotide away, making a read error possible. V usage is TRBV2 and J usage is TRBJ2-2, with D unclear. Trimming pared 5 bases from V and 3 bases from J, leaving 7 bases between. CDR1 is SNHLY and CDR2 is FYNNEI in the germline V gene. This CDR3 has 13 amino acids. The CDR3 coding sequence is TGTGCCAGCAGTTCAGACTACACCGGGGAGCTGTTTTTT. Translation: CASSSDYTGELFF. The full variable domain, with the rest looked up from reference TRBV2 and TRBJ2-2, is EPEVTQTPSHQVTQMGQEVILRCVPISNHLYFYWYRQILGQKVEFLVSFYNNEISEKSEIFDDQFSVERPDGSNFTLKIRSTKLEDSAMYFCASSSDYTGELFFGEGSRLTVL.

This clone was counted at least ten times. Here the CDR3 reads CASSIDSNTGELFF. For the CDR3, the DNA is TGTGCCAGCAGCATCGACTCGAACACCGGGGAGCTGTTTTTT. The V gene is TRBV7-2, the J gene TRBJ2-2; D gene ambiguous. Per germline, CDR1 SGHTA and CDR2 FQGNSA. Trimming took off 5 bases at V and 0 bases at J, with 7 bases between the two ends. The CDR3 runs 14 residues.

This clone was recorded at least ten times. This chain links TRBV27 with TRBJ1-5, with D unresolved. Germline V CDR1 and CDR2: MNHEY, SMNVEV (reference sequence). Trimming cost V 2 bases and J 0 bases, with 8 bases left between them. The CDR3 loop spans 15 amino acids. The CDR3 coding sequence is TGTGCCAGCAGTTTAAGGGCCTATAGCAATCAGCCCCAGCATTTT. Translation gives CASSLRAYSNQPQHF.

This clone has a count of ten or more. The V gene is TRBV11-2, the J gene TRBJ1-4, with D tentatively TRBD1 (5 bases). Trimming removed 2 bases at V and 8 bases at J, with 15 bases between. CDR1 is SGHAT and CDR2 is FQNNGV in the germline V gene. The CDR3 sequence is 15 residues long. For the CDR3, the DNA is TGTGCCAGCAGCTTAAATCCGGGGCGACAAGAAAAACTGTTTTTT. The encoded protein is CASSLNPGRQEKLFF.

This clone was recorded a few times. The chain has TRBV27 and TRBJ2-7, with TRBD2 identical over 9 bases. CDR1 is MNHEY, CDR2 SMNVEV, per germline (reference sequence). The V segment lost 7 bases and the J segment 4 bases; nucleotides outside the gene matches: 8. This CDR3 has 14 amino acids. CDR3 amino acids: CASKVGLAGYEQYF. The DNA of the CDR3 is TGTGCCAGCAAAGTTGGGCTAGCGGGGTACGAGCAGTACTTC.

This clone has at least ten counts. The CDR3 loop reads CASISPGEAFF. In DNA form, the CDR3 reads TGTGCCAGTATTAGTCCCGGTGAAGCTTTCTTT. V and J are TRBV5-4 and TRBJ1-1, with D hard to call. The CDR3 consists of 11 residues. Looked up from germline, CDR1 is SGHNT and CDR2 is YYREEE (reference sequence). V was cut by 8 bases and J by 7 bases, with 12 bases left in between.

With regard to this clone: A single base separates this from a much larger clone, so it may be a read error. This chain joins TRBV6-9 and TRBJ1-4; D remains unclear. The CDR3 sequence is 14 residues long. Germline CDR1 and CDR2: MNHGY and SVAAGI. Deletions cut 5 bases from V and 4 bases from J, with 11 bases between. CDR3 in DNA: TGTGCCAGCAGTCGTATATCTAATAATGAAAAACTGTTTTTT. It translates to CASSRISNNEKLFF.

This clone showed up many times. This chain joins TRBV6-1 and TRBJ2-7; D is ambiguous. Germline-derived CDR1 and CDR2 are MNHNS and SASEGT. V lost 5 bases and J 5 bases, leaving 7 bases between the germline ends. This CDR3 has 11 residues. The CDR3 region has the DNA TGTGCCAGCAGTTGGGGTAACGAGCAGTACTTC. Translated, it gives CASSWGNEQYF.

This clone was picked up many times. This chain's CDR3 is CASSISTMYSNQPQHF. CDR3 coding DNA: TGTGCCAGTAGTATAAGCACAATGTATAGCAATCAGCCCCAGCATTTT. The V gene is TRBV19, the J gene TRBJ1-5; D is undetermined. Trimming removed 2 bases from V and 0 bases from J, with 11 bases in between. Germline CDR1 reads LNHDA; CDR2 reads SQIVND (reference sequence). This CDR3 spans 16 amino acids.

This clone has a count of ten or more. Other DNA sequences in this specimen translate into the identical CDR3. CDR3 amino acids: CSAPGRATFEQYF. The CDR3 DNA reads TGCAGTGCCCCGGGACGGGCCACCTTCGAGCAGTACTTC. This chain uses TRBV20-1 with TRBJ2-7, with D tentatively TRBD1 or TRBD2 (5 bases each). The CDR3 totals 13 residues. V was pared by 6 bases and J by 6 bases, with 18 bases between. Per the germline V gene, CDR1 is DFQATT and CDR2 is SNEGSKA (reference sequence).

The chain employs TRBV11-2 and TRBJ2-2, with 10 bases aligning to TRBD2. Germline CDR1 reads SGHAT; CDR2 reads FQNNGV. CDR3 length: 17 residues. V shed 3 bases, J shed 5 bases, and the junction held 9 bases outside the gene matches. CDR3 in DNA: TGTGCCAGCAGCTTGTGGGGAGCGGGAGGGACGACCGGGGAGCTGTTTTTT. Its protein is CASSLWGAGGTTGELFF.